This T cell receptor (beta chain) was obtained from a study of blood T cell repertoires in COVID-19. Authors' analysis steps: For nucleated cells, counts were estimated from reference gene primer amplification. Sequenced by immunoSEQ multiplex PCR; TCRdb stores in-frame clones only, minus some. Clone size and V and J calls were adopted from that table, with D and trimming inferred from the DNA. Of some 400,000 clones in the sample, over 75% were seen once. The CDR3 length is 16 residues. The trim removed 5 bases at V and 6 bases at J, leaving 10 bases unmatched. Germline CDR1 and CDR2: MNHEY and SMNVEV (reference sequence). Seattle patients were enrolled while actively infected and followed longitudinally.

The clonotype was recovered from a woman in her twenties or thirties with COVID-19, enrolled during active disease. The source material was peripheral blood. This chain links TRBV27 with TRBJ2-1; TRBD2 aligns across 10 bases. CDR3 loop: CASSQRPSGSFNEQFF. In DNA form, the CDR3 reads TGTGCCAGCAGTCAACGACCTAGCGGGAGCTTCAATGAGCAGTTCTTC.